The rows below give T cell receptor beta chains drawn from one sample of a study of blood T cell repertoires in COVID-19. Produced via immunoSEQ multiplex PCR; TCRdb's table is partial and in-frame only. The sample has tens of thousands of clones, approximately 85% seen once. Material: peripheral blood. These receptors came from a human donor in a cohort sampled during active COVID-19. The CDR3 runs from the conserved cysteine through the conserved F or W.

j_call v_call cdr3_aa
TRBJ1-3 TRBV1 CTSSPPGSGNTIYF
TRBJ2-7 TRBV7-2 CASSFGGLLGGRALEQYF
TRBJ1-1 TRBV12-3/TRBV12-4 CASSFGDPAFF
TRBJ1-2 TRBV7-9 CASSLETSNYGYTF
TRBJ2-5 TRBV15 CATSRDPRQGVETQYF
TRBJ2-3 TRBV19 CASSRDRGYTDTQYF
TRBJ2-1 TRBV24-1 CATSEYGQGNDEQFF
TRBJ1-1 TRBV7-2 CASSLVRERMNTEAFF
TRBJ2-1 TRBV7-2 CASSLSHQGAGIRQFF
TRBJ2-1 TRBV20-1 CSASQGTSGRSEQFF
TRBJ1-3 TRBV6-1 CASSELTGTSGNTIYF
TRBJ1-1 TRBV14 CASSQRPGSQAFF
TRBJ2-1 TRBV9 CASSRTPSGSSYNEQFF
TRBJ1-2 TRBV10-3 CAISSTGDYGYTF
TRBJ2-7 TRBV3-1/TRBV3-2 CASSLRLPRSSYEQYF
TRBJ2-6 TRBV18 CASSLGTGVSGANVLTF
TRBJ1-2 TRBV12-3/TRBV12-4 CASSSTGGGYTF
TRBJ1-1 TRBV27 CASSPRRNTEAFF
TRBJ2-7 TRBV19 CASGSTGSYEQYF
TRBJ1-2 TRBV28 CASSSDRGSNYGYTF
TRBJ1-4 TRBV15 CATSRVSGFDEKLFF
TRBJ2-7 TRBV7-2 CASSPRGGEGRYEQYF
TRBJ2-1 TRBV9 CASSVDLVVAEQFF
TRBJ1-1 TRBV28 CASSKDRAAFF
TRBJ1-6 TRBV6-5 CASTTALNSPLHF
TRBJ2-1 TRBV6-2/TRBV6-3 CASSSPGRALNEQFF
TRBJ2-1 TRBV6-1 CASSGPGQGSYNEQFF
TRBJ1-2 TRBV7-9 CASSLGPGYGYTF
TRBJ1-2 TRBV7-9 CASTVDRVVYGYTF
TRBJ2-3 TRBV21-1 CASSKAPLFGAGRSTDTQYF
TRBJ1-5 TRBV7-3 CASSLGRNQPQHF
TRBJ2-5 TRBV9 CASRGGIQETQYF
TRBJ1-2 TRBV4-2 CASSQGTGPSYGYTF
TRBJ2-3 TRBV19 CASSADRGHTDTQYF
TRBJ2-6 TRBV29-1 CSVGVTGAGANVLTF
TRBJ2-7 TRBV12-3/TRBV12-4 CASSYRTAEQYF
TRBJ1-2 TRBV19 CASGTGHSYGYTF
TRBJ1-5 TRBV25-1 CASRQGRGQPQHF
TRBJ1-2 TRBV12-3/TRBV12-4 CASSRDRGRAF
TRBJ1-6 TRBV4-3 CASSQGPGQGYSPLHF
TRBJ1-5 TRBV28 CASSPPTGSGQPQHF
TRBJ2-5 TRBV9 CASSPTDHQETQYF
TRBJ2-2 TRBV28 CASRVPASGRNTGELFF
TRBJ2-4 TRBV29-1 CSVGQGADIQYF
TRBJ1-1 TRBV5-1 CASSRGQDTEAFF
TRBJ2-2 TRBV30 CVEGERNTGELFF
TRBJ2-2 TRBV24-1 CATSDPAGRSNTGELFF